Each of the 17 T cell receptor beta chains below was sequenced from the same sample in a study of blood T cell repertoires in COVID-19. Sequencing was performed with immunoSEQ multiplex PCR; in TCRdb, only in-frame clones are kept and a portion is missing. This table holds 200,000 to 250,000 clones, about four fifths found once. The source material was PBMCs or T cells enriched from blood (not recorded which). All receptors derive from a man in his 60s who had recovered from COVID-19.

In the case of this clone: Other DNA sequences in this sample translate to the same CDR3. The chain couples TRBV29-1 to TRBJ1-1, with D unclear. Germline values: CDR1 SQVTM, CDR2 ANQGSEA. Trimming cost V 4 bases and J 3 bases, with 6 bases left between them. CDR3 size: 11 residues. CDR3 sequence (DNA): TGCAGCGTTGTTAGAGACACTGAAGCTTTCTTT. This gives the protein CSVVRDTEAFF. Filled out from reference TRBV29-1 and TRBJ1-1, the complete variable domain reads SAVISQKPSRDICQRGTSLTIQCQVDSQVTMMFWYRQQPGQSLTLIATANQGSEATYESGFVIDKFPISRPNLTFSTLTVSNMSPEDSSIYLCSVVRDTEAFFGQGTRLTVV.

This clone has a handful of counts. The CDR3 loop reads CASSRDREDTIYF. CDR3 DNA sequence: TGTGCCAGCAGTCGGGACAGGGAGGACACCATATATTTT. The chain carries TRBV2 and TRBJ1-3, with 9 bases matching TRBD1. CDR3 length equals 13 residues. Germline CDR1 SNHLY, CDR2 FYNNEI. The V and J ends lost 5 bases and 8 bases, in that order; junction bases with no gene match: 4.

The rearrangement links TRBV2 to TRBJ2-7; possible D gene TRBD2, 5 bases. The CDR3 totals 11 residues. CDR1 is SNHLY, CDR2 FYNNEI, per germline. Trimming cost V 3 bases and J 7 bases, with 7 bases left between them. The CDR3 spells CASSESGEQYF. The CDR3 bases are TGTGCCAGCAGTGAGTCGGGGGAGCAGTACTTC.

This chain connects TRBV9 to TRBJ2-1; 10 bases map to TRBD1. This CDR3 spans 15 amino acids. CDR1 is SGDLS and CDR2 is YYNGEE in the germline V gene. The V gene end was trimmed by 2 bases and the J gene end by 2 bases; junction bases not matched to a gene: 1. The CDR3 region is CASSVGQGAYNEQFF. The CDR3 DNA follows: TGTGCCAGCAGCGTCGGACAGGGGGCCTACAATGAGCAGTTCTTC.

Comments on this clone: This sample also contains other DNA sequences that code for the same CDR3. The gene calls are TRBV6-6 and TRBJ2-7; D may be TRBD1 (6 bases). The CDR3 is 16 residues long. V was shortened by 0 bases and J by 0 bases, with 12 bases between the two germline ends. Germline CDR1 is MNHNY and CDR2 is SVGAGI (reference sequence). CDR3 region: CASSYSRQGSSYEQYF. CDR3 coding DNA: TGTGCCAGCAGTTACTCGCGGCAGGGGAGCTCCTACGAGCAGTACTTC.

V gene TRBV13 combines with J gene TRBJ2-5, with TRBD2 matching 8 bases. The germline CDR1 and CDR2 sequences are PRHDT and FYEKMQ (reference sequence). J gave up 2 bases and V 5 bases, and 10 bases lay outside the gene matches. The CDR3 consists of 16 residues. The CDR3 loop reads CASSRMITGGQETQYF. The CDR3, as DNA: TGTGCCAGCAGCCGCATGATAACGGGGGGGCAAGAGACCCAGTACTTC.

The V and J genes are TRBV28 and TRBJ1-4; 9 bases line up with TRBD1. This CDR3 is built from 15 residues. Germline V gives CDR1 MDHEN, CDR2 SYDVKM. V shed 5 bases, J shed 7 bases, and the junction held 8 bases outside the gene matches. CDR3 residues: CASSPTGQGVEKLFF. The DNA for the CDR3 is TGTGCCAGCAGTCCTACGGGACAGGGTGTTGAAAAACTGTTTTTT.

The V and J genes are TRBV7-2 and TRBJ2-7; D is possibly TRBD2 (6 bases). Germline lookup yields CDR1 SGHTA and CDR2 FQGNSA. The CDR3 contains 14 residues. Between the trimmed V and J ends, which lost 5 bases and 5 bases, there was a span of 16 bases. Here the CDR3 DNA reads TGTGCCAGCAGCCCGGGGGAGCTTGTCGACGAGCAGTACTTC. Translated, it gives CASSPGELVDEQYF.

There are a few counts of this clone. The V and J genes are TRBV10-2 and TRBJ1-2; the match to TRBD1 covers 9 bases. The CDR3 covers 14 residues. V gave up 4 bases and J gave up 4 bases; unmatched junction bases: 4. Germline values: CDR1 WSHSY, CDR2 SAAADI. CDR3 region: CASSGDRVGYGYTF. The CDR3, as DNA: TGCGCCAGCAGTGGGGACAGGGTTGGCTATGGCTACACCTTC.

The chain couples TRBV9 to TRBJ1-1, with TRBD1 matching 8 bases. The V and J ends lost 2 bases and 8 bases, in that order; junction bases with no gene match: 11. From germline, CDR1 is SGDLS and CDR2 YYNGEE. There are 15 residues in the CDR3. In DNA form, the CDR3 reads TGTGCCAGCAGCGTCCGACCGACAGGGGCCCTGGAAGCTTTCTTT. This codes for CASSVRPTGALEAFF.

This chain joins TRBV20-1 and TRBJ1-1; no reliable D call. The germline V and J ends were trimmed by 0 bases and 11 bases, with 10 bases remaining between them. The CDR3 is 11 amino acids. Looked up from germline, CDR1 is DFQATT and CDR2 is SNEGSKA (reference sequence). CDR3 region: CSAREVDSAFF. For the CDR3, the DNA is TGCAGTGCTAGAGAGGTTGACTCGGCTTTCTTT.

This clone was counted a few times. CDR3 protein: CASSLTSGGAWETQYF. The CDR3 nucleotides read TGTGCCAGCAGCCTAACCAGCGGGGGGGCTTGGGAGACCCAGTACTTC. This chain links TRBV3-1 (or the pseudogene TRBV3-2) with TRBJ2-5, with TRBD2 identical over 10 bases. Trimming cost V 4 bases and J 5 bases; bases outside gene matches: 10. This CDR3 has 16 amino acids. The germline CDR1 and CDR2 sequences are LGHDT and YNNKEL (reference sequence).

The V gene is TRBV25-1, the J gene TRBJ2-5; possible D gene TRBD1, 6 bases. V gave up 3 bases and J gave up 2 bases, with 10 bases separating them. The CDR3 is 14 residues long. CDR1 and CDR2 (germline): MGHDK, SYGVNS. The CDR3 DNA is TGTGCCAGCAGTGATGGGGGCCAGCAAGAGACCCAGTACTTC. It translates to CASSDGGQQETQYF. Full variable domain (rest looked up from reference TRBV25-1 and TRBJ2-5): EADIYQTPRYLVIGTGKKITLECSQTMGHDKMYWYQQDPGMELHLIHYSYGVNSTEKGDLSSESTVSRIRTEHFPLTLESARPSHTSQYLCASSDGGQQETQYFGPGTRLLVL.

In this sample, this clone turned up a few times. The rearrangement joins TRBV6-1 to TRBJ2-1, with TRBD2 matching 12 bases. The germline V gene has CDR1 MNHNS and CDR2 SASEGT. The CDR3 covers 16 residues. Trimming at V came to 0 bases and at J to 8 bases, leaving 5 bases not matched to a gene. Here the CDR3 DNA reads TGTGCCAGCAGTGAAGCCCTAGCGGGGGGGCGCGATGAGCAGTTCTTC. This codes for CASSEALAGGRDEQFF.

The V gene is TRBV5-6, the J gene TRBJ2-3; D might be TRBD2 (6 bases). The CDR3 is 16 residues long. Germline V lookup: CDR1 SGHDT, CDR2 YYEEEE. V shed 0 bases and J shed 1 base, with 12 bases lying between them. The CDR3 sequence is CASSLAIWGGTDTQYF. Here the CDR3 DNA reads TGTGCCAGCAGCTTGGCCATTTGGGGGGGCACAGATACGCAGTATTTT.

The genes are TRBV25-1 and TRBJ2-7; D might be TRBD1 (6 bases). The V end was cut by 4 bases, the J end by 0 bases, with 13 bases between. The CDR3 is made up of 15 amino acids. Germline CDR1 MGHDK, CDR2 SYGVNS. The CDR3 sequence is CASSVVGRGSYEQYF. DNA of the CDR3: TGTGCCAGCAGTGTGGTCGGCAGGGGCTCCTACGAGCAGTACTTC.

Only a few counts were recorded for this clone. This rearrangement joins TRBV19 to TRBJ2-7; a possible D gene is TRBD1 (5 bases). V shed 9 bases and J shed 0 bases, with 18 bases lying between them. Germline CDR1 LNHDA, CDR2 SQIVND (reference sequence). This CDR3 spans 15 amino acids. The CDR3 is CASSKGVGISYEQYF. As DNA, the CDR3 is TGTGCCAGCTCCAAAGGGGTGGGAATCTCCTACGAGCAGTACTTC.